A selection of T cell receptor beta chains follows, all from one sample in a study of control samples from healthy donors and cancer patients. Method: immunoSEQ multiplex PCR; TCRdb's copy keeps in-frame clones and lacks some. The sample yields some 140,000 clones, around 85% seen once. The specimen sequenced was blood. These TCRs come from a woman in her thirties in good health. Both conserved end residues are part of each CDR3. A D gene is named only where the DNA matches it firmly. Size values are once, few and many counts, or a class for expanded clones, and some rows have none.

D gene	V gene	J gene	clone size	CDR3 protein	CDR3 DNA
TRBD2	TRBV5-1	TRBJ2-1	.	CASSLFLSAGGGNEQFF	TGCGCCAGCAGCTTGTTTCTTTCGGCGGGAGGGGGCAATGAGCAGTTCTTC
.	TRBV19	TRBJ1-5	once	CASSILAGRLQPQHF	TGTGCCAGTAGTATTTTGGCAGGGAGGCTTCAGCCCCAGCATTTT
.	TRBV5-4	TRBJ1-2	.	CASSLDFSGSYGYTF	TGTGCCAGCAGCTTGGATTTCTCAGGGAGCTATGGCTACACCTTC
TRBD2	TRBV7-3	TRBJ2-2	.	CASSHSAGDGRELFF	TGTGCCAGCAGCCATAGCGCGGGAGACGGCCGGGAGCTGTTTTTT
TRBD2	TRBV3-1/TRBV3-2	TRBJ2-1	.	CASRWTSGNNEQFF	TGTGCCAGCAGATGGACTAGCGGGAATAATGAGCAGTTCTTC
.	TRBV2	TRBJ1-2	few	CASSEDRLEGYTF	TGTGCCAGCAGTGAAGACAGGCTGGAAGGCTACACCTTC
TRBD1	TRBV5-4	TRBJ2-1	.	CASRSGTGGYNEQFF	TGTGCCAGCAGGTCGGGGACAGGGGGATACAATGAGCAGTTCTTC
.	TRBV15	TRBJ2-7	.	CATSRDLGPPWEQYF	TGTGCCACCAGCAGAGACTTAGGTCCTCCATGGGAGCAGTACTTC
.	TRBV11-2	TRBJ2-6	.	CASDSSGANVLTF	TGTGCCAGCGACAGCTCTGGGGCCAACGTCCTGACTTTC
.	TRBV15	TRBJ2-7	.	CATSSGRGVSYEQYF	TGTGCCACCAGCTCTGGACGGGGTGTCTCCTACGAGCAGTACTTC
TRBD1	TRBV6-1	TRBJ2-3	few	CASSEAFTGGTDTQYF	TGTGCCAGCAGTGAAGCCTTCACAGGGGGCACAGATACGCAGTATTTT
TRBD2	TRBV2	TRBJ2-3	.	CATKLAQSTDTQYF	TGTGCCACCAAACTAGCGCAAAGCACAGATACGCAGTATTTT
.	TRBV28	TRBJ1-1	.	CASNVAPEMNTEAFF	TGTGCCAGCAACGTTGCCCCGGAGATGAACACTGAAGCTTTCTTT
TRBD1	TRBV4-2	TRBJ1-5	few	CASSQETGGYNQPQHF	TGTGCCAGCAGCCAAGAGACAGGGGGATACAATCAGCCCCAGCATTTT
TRBD2	TRBV6-5	TRBJ2-1	.	CASTGLAEQGQFF	TGTGCCAGCACGGGACTAGCGGAGCAGGGGCAGTTCTTC
TRBD1	TRBV4-1	TRBJ1-6	.	CASSQGTGFYNSPLHF	TGCGCCAGCAGCCAAGGGACAGGCTTCTATAATTCACCCCTCCACTTT
.	TRBV29-1	TRBJ1-2	.	CSVDQGPNYGYTF	TGCAGCGTCGACCAGGGCCCGAACTATGGCTACACCTTC
.	TRBV3-1/TRBV3-2	TRBJ1-5	.	CASSQDRNQPQHF	TGTGCCAGCAGCCAAGACAGAAATCAGCCCCAGCATTTT
TRBD1	TRBV5-8	TRBJ2-5	.	CASSRGQGKETQYF	TGTGCCAGCAGCCGTGGACAGGGCAAAGAGACCCAGTACTTC
.	TRBV4-1	TRBJ1-1	.	CASSQEKGGLNTEAFF	TGCGCCAGCAGCCAAGAAAAGGGGGGATTGAACACTGAAGCTTTCTTT
.	TRBV30	TRBJ1-6	.	CAWSGRGSPLHF	TGTGCCTGGAGCGGCCGGGGATCACCCCTCCACTTT
.	TRBV3-1/TRBV3-2	TRBJ2-2	.	CASSPWRDTGELFF	TGTGCCAGCAGCCCCTGGAGGGACACCGGGGAGCTGTTTTTT
TRBD2	TRBV6-5	TRBJ2-5	.	CASTPLAGVLETQYF	TGTGCCAGCACCCCATTAGCGGGAGTTTTAGAGACCCAGTACTTC
.	TRBV10-3	TRBJ1-1	.	CAISESGEQGIEAFF	TGTGCCATCAGTGAGTCAGGAGAACAGGGTATCGAAGCTTTCTTT
TRBD2	TRBV19	TRBJ2-2	.	CASSTGLAGTGELFF	TGTGCCAGTAGTACGGGACTAGCGGGCACCGGGGAGCTGTTTTTT
.	TRBV25-1	TRBJ2-3	once	CASSEVSPPDTQYF	TGTGCCAGCAGTGAAGTATCCCCTCCGGATACGCAGTATTTT
TRBD1	TRBV24-1	TRBJ2-1	.	CATSDPRQGANEQFF	TGTGCCACCAGTGATCCCAGACAGGGGGCAAATGAGCAGTTCTTC
.	TRBV3-1/TRBV3-2	TRBJ2-7	once	CASSQIFAVPYEQYF	TGTGCCAGCAGCCAAATCTTCGCAGTCCCCTACGAGCAGTACTTC
.	TRBV20-1	TRBJ2-1	.	CSASPDREQFF	TGCAGTGCTAGCCCAGACAGAGAGCAGTTCTTC
TRBD1	TRBV7-2	TRBJ1-4	.	CASSRWTGNVGDLFF	TGTGCCAGCAGCAGATGGACAGGGAATGTTGGGGATCTGTTTTTT
.	TRBV2	TRBJ2-3	few	CASSEALLRVQGKDTQYF	TGTGCCAGCAGTGAAGCGCTTCTTCGGGTACAGGGTAAAGATACGCAGTATTTT
.	TRBV7-9	TRBJ2-7	.	CASSSNRETYEQYF	TGTGCCAGCAGCTCAAACAGGGAAACCTACGAGCAGTACTTC
.	TRBV10-3	TRBJ2-2	.	CAISESKNTGELFF	TGTGCCATCAGTGAGTCGAAGAACACCGGGGAGCTGTTTTTT
.	TRBV6-1	TRBJ2-1	.	CASSEQFGNEQFF	TGTGCCAGCAGTGAACAGTTTGGGAATGAGCAGTTCTTC
TRBD1	TRBV27	TRBJ1-4	.	CASRGTQGATNEKLFF	TGTGCCAGCAGAGGAACCCAGGGGGCAACTAATGAAAAACTGTTTTTT
TRBD1	TRBV6-5	TRBJ2-6	.	CASAEGAHGANVLTF	TGTGCCAGCGCAGAGGGGGCGCATGGGGCCAACGTCCTGACTTTC
TRBD1	TRBV29-1	TRBJ2-7	.	CSVSPGQGPVYEQYF	TGCAGCGTTTCTCCGGGACAGGGGCCTGTCTACGAGCAGTACTTC
TRBD1	TRBV5-5	TRBJ2-7	.	CASSLTGGYEQYF	TGTGCCAGCAGCTTGACAGGGGGCTACGAGCAGTACTTC
.	TRBV3-1/TRBV3-2	TRBJ1-1	.	CASSQPTLGVAFF	TGTGCCAGCAGCCAACCCACCCTCGGGGTAGCTTTCTTT
.	TRBV6-6	TRBJ1-3	.	CASSYGGMGANTIYF	TGTGCCAGCAGTTACGGCGGGATGGGGGCGAACACCATATATTTT
.	TRBV6-5	TRBJ2-1	.	CASSSLGGSVYEQFF	TGTGCCAGCTCTTCACTCGGGGGTAGCGTCTATGAGCAGTTCTTC
.	TRBV10-3	TRBJ1-2	.	CAISESVGLPSYGYTF	TGTGCCATCAGTGAGTCGGTCGGCCTACCCTCCTATGGCTACACCTTC
.	TRBV13	TRBJ1-4	.	CASSLGPLGQLFF	TGTGCCAGCAGCTTGGGACCTCTCGGTCAACTGTTTTTT
.	TRBV9	TRBJ2-5	.	CASSVDIGAGETQYF	TGTGCCAGCAGCGTAGACATTGGGGCAGGAGAGACCCAGTACTTC
.	TRBV7-2	TRBJ1-2	.	CASSRTDNTDYGYTF	TGTGCCAGCAGCCGGACGGATAATACAGACTATGGCTACACCTTC